Below, one TCR beta chain is given with its context. V was clipped by 6 bases and J by 7 bases; unmatched bases: 9. Germline V gene lookup returns CDR1 MNHEY and CDR2 SMNVEV (reference sequence). The CDR3 consists of 14 residues. The sample originates from a study of cytomegalovirus exposure and HLA in healthy donors. Vbeta (60) and Jbeta (13) primers were used in the PCR. Sequenced by immunoSEQ multiplex PCR; TCRdb stores in-frame clones only, minus some. The profile covers 90,000 to 110,000 clones, with under 85% appearing a single time and over 7.5% taken by the ten largest. Sequenced material: PBMCs. The gene calls are TRBV27 and TRBJ2-1; TRBD1 matches 7 bases. The receptor was isolated from a woman in her forties in good health and CMV-seropositive. CDR3 in amino acids: CASSRRQGRNEQFF. CDR3 DNA sequence: TGTGCCAGCAGCCGGAGACAGGGAAGGAATGAGCAGTTCTTC.